This T cell receptor (beta chain) is drawn from a study of cytomegalovirus exposure and HLA in healthy donors (dated by TCRdb to between 2016 and 2019). Concerning the study at large: According to an earlier analysis of 550 to 700 of the donors, about 179 million T cells yielded over 90 million unique TCR beta sequences and 276 Gb of sequence data. A later analysis re-examined previously published TCR beta repertoires from more than 650 donors and added high-resolution HLA genotyping to investigate patterns of TCR occurrence. HLA typing included class I and class II loci at four-digit resolution. The study aimed to test whether signatures of past pathogen exposure could be identified by cataloging public T cell receptors. Donor age, sex, ethnicity and CMV serostatus were compiled together with the repertoire data. Every repertoire in the discovery cohort had been generated on one and the same sequencing platform. In addition to the first cohort of 666 subjects, a separate validation cohort of 120 different subjects was used. In the later analysis, no new phenotypic data were used to find candidate immune exposures; instead, reliance was placed on TCR beta sequences and their occurrence across donors. Of the 350 to 450 genotyped donors, approximately 82% fell in the genetic ancestry cluster associated with self-reported Caucasian donors. Among about 410 genotyped donors of the cohort, an average of roughly 230,000 unique TCR beta nucleotide sequences was sequenced per donor, of which roughly 18% were non-productive. To decide whether each TCR beta V gene segment behaved as functional or pseudogenic, an earlier analysis of some 600 of the donors relied on high-throughput TCR beta sequencing. Typing coverage differed by locus: A, B, C, DRB1 and DQB1 were typed in about 620-640 donors, DQA1 in about 510, DPA1 in approximately 600, and DPB1 in just under 480. To predict cytomegalovirus infection status, the study combined high-throughput TCR immunosequencing, statistical association of individual TCRs with disease status, and machine learning. Using immunosequencing, the study profiled T cell repertoires from 500 to 800 subjects and related those repertoires to cytomegalovirus serostatus. Several DR-DQ haplotypes were handled as single units for association and clustering because linkage in the cohort was strong. An early release covering more than 500 HLA-typed donors comprised about 310 gigabases of sequencing data and roughly 85 million unique TCR sequences. Genome-wide SNP genotypes for about 65% of the 666 donors were used in a later genetic analysis, which treated that subset as a discovery cohort. General study outcomes and caveats: While some public TCRs were present in many individuals, most TCR sequences turned up only very rarely across donors. A later analysis associated 15,000 or so TCR beta sequences with specific HLA alleles at a false discovery rate of 0.05. In a later genetic analysis, fewer N-insertions in productive TCRs were reported among donors in an Asian-associated ancestry cluster than the roughly 700-donor mean. The sequencing pipeline was judged likely to have produced a cluster of highly shared sequence variants as a technical artifact. Sequencing depth was assumed to be roughly uniform across donors in the presence/absence analyses, though that assumption may not hold. Most CMV-associated TCR beta chains appeared to be HLA-restricted in a later analysis, and the HLA associations seemed to be driven largely by CMV exposure. Some IMGT-functional V segments, including TRBV6-2 and TRBV6-3, could not be told apart with the 87-base-pair reads, so those segments were excluded. Broadly in line with IMGT annotations, most TCR beta V segments showed up in productive rearrangements about 90% or about 30% of the time in an earlier analysis of some 590 of the donors. It was suggested by the authors that the approach could potentially be generalized to other disease states and immunological phenotypes. Correlated functional status among segregating V segments might be attributable to linkage disequilibrium, but an unknown experimental factor could not be ruled out. A total of roughly 160 TCR beta chains were listed by the study as associated with cytomegalovirus. A further reported finding was that TCR beta sequences accurately predicted the HLA-A and HLA-B alleles for most subjects in the first cohort. Around 16 rarely observed V segments, including chromosome 9 orphons, were excluded from the earlier analysis of some 590 of the donors because counts were too low. In a later analysis, HLA-associated TCR beta chains showed more clonal expansion and lower generation probabilities than non-associated chains that were equally common. An association between a missense DCLRE1C variant and V-gene and J-gene trimming of TCR beta chains was found in a later genetic analysis and replicated in an independent cohort. Only TCR beta chains were sequenced in this cohort, and the absence of alpha or paired-chain data limited detectable features. According to a later analysis, TCR association rates differed among HLA loci, with DRB1 alleles showing the most associated TCRs and HLA-C alleles showing the fewest. When HLA alleles, especially DR and DQ, strongly co-occurred, TCR associations were difficult to assign to individual alleles. The classifier was reported to diagnose cytomegalovirus status with high specificity and sensitivity in both the original cohort and the validation cohort. Because HLA typing was unavailable for some donors at each locus, only the typed subset was used in association tests. Several of the top co-occurrence clusters appeared to be linked to parvovirus B19, influenza, CMV and Epstein-Barr virus, according to a later analysis. In vitro tests confirmed that three of the cytomegalovirus-associated TCR beta chains recognize cytomegalovirus antigens. Immune exposure information for the cohort was limited to CMV serostatus.

With respect to this clone: What this receptor recognizes is not known. Per-nucleotide qualities are absent, and no much larger clonotype sits a single base away.

The protocol used for the library was the immunoSEQ multiplex PCR assay. For the multiplex PCR, a mixture combining 60 forward primers for TCR Vbeta segments and 13 reverse primers for TCR Jbeta segments was used. Amplification of the CDR3 region of rearranged TCR beta genes was performed with a multiplex PCR assay on genomic DNA. The Illumina HiSeq System was used to sequence the amplified TCR beta libraries as 87-base-pair reads. In the paper's pipeline: A later analysis tallied 75 million to 85 million unique TCR beta chains across the 610 or so repertoires, and approximately 9.9 million of those chains were shared by two or more donors. Raw reads were error-corrected and collapsed into unique sequences with a nearest-neighbor algorithm that merged closely related sequences to remove PCR and sequencing errors. V, D and J gene segments were assigned by aligning CDR3 sequences to IMGT reference sequences. Each retained sequence needed at least a six-nucleotide match to both a V gene segment and a J gene segment. Rearrangements were called productive when the CDR3 lacked stop codons and stayed in frame with V and J; all others were non-productive. CDR3 was defined by IMGT convention, running from the second conserved V-encoded cysteine to the conserved J-encoded phenylalanine. The earlier analysis of fewer than 750 of the donors excluded sequences that lacked an unambiguous match to a single V gene segment. An earlier analysis of some 500 of the donors classified V segments as functional when productive rearrangements were above 56.7% and as segregating when the standard deviation between donors was above 5%. A statistical classification framework was built to diagnose cytomegalovirus status from the catalog of TCR beta chain sequences. V and J gene assignment, in a later analysis, came from comparing TCR nucleotide sequences with IMGT/GENE-DB human TR gene sequences. Using the TCRdist pipeline, a later analysis assigned CDR3 sequences along with most-parsimonious VDJ recombination scenarios. In a later analysis, every TCR beta chain was defined by the combination of its CDR3 amino acid sequence and its V-gene family, and reads without a unique V-gene family were dropped. In a later analysis, fewer than 600 highly shared, low-generation-probability nucleotide sequences were removed to address suspected cross-contamination and a sequencing artifact. In a later analysis, a clonal expansion index for each public chain was calculated from normalized within-repertoire ranks of inferred template counts. Generation probabilities in a later analysis came from a VDJ recombination model fitted to out-of-frame rearrangements, and those results were checked against IGoR. In a later analysis, hypergeometric tests were used to score TCR-TCR, TCR-HLA and TCR-CMV co-occurrence, with a repertoire-size bias correction applied to TCR pairs. To estimate false discovery rates, a later analysis permuted the HLA or CMV assignments 20 times. In a later analysis, co-occurring TCRs were grouped using DBSCAN, and TCRdist sequence similarity was added for clustering within HLA-allele-positive subsets. For co-occurrence clustering, repertoires with fewer than 30,000 or more than 120,000 public chains were excluded, along with a handful of repertoires with anomalous nucleotide sharing. TCRdb took this table from immuneACCESS and kept in-frame rearrangements with V and J called. Such tables lack part of the clones; where checked against another copy, unresolved V genes explain under half of the gap, and the rest is unexplained. The D gene and trimming were derived from the DNA, and the V and J assignments and clone size from that table. For this sample the table gives more than 150,000 clones, of which 70% to 90% were detected only once. The ten largest account for approximately 9.4% of the sample.

From cysteine to phenylalanine, the CDR3 is 12 amino acids long. Only the CDR3 region is kept as DNA, spanning 36 bases read in frame from base 1. Trimming takes 6 bases from V and 6 bases from J, and the germline ends sit 11 bases apart. The germline V gene encodes CDR1 MNHEY and CDR2 SVGAGI. In total, roughly 670 healthy bone marrow donors made up the cohort. Cohort members were all nominally healthy when sampled, although unrecorded immune exposures were likely present. The donor tested CMV seropositive and was one of the 289 seropositive cohort members. Each donor provided a peripheral blood sample, and peripheral blood mononuclear cells were used for TCR beta sequencing. Genomic DNA extraction from the blood cell samples was performed with the Qiagen DNeasy Blood Extraction Kit.

This receptor was taken from a man between 18 and 29 years old in good health and CMV-seropositive. Sequenced material: PBMCs. This receptor chain uses TRBV6-5 and TRBJ1-2; TRBD1 might be the D gene, on 5 matching bases. CDR3 reads: CASRSRDNGYTF. Here is the DNA: TGTGCCAGCAGGTCCAGGGATAATGGCTACACCTTC.